This T cell receptor beta chain stems from a study of T cells and copy number aberrations in small-cell lung cancer. Study-level findings and limits: Tumors showed lower T-cell density, richness and clonality than adjacent lung, though density did not differ significantly.

Germline-derived CDR1 and CDR2 are MNHEY and SMNVEV (reference sequence). Trimming took 3 bases from V and 9 from J, leaving 20 bases between them. This CDR3 spans 15 amino acids. Sequencing used immunoSEQ multiplex PCR; TCRdb keeps in-frame clones, though not all of them. The sample shows more than 2,000 clones, roughly four fifths of them seen only once. As for this clone: Its antigen is still unknown.

Normal lung samples lay at least 2 cm from the tumor margin. The receptor's source is a man aged 50 to 60 with small cell lung cancer. The material sequenced was normal tissue next to the tumor. The chain joins TRBV27 to TRBJ1-2, with D perhaps matching TRBD1 (6 bases). Here the CDR3 reads CASSFFFGTYGSYTF. The CDR3, as DNA: TGTGCCAGCAGTTTTTTCTTCGGGACATACGGGAGCTACACCTTC.